This T cell receptor beta chain is drawn from a study of tumor-infiltrating lymphocytes in oesophageal squamous cell carcinoma. Via MiXCR, TCRdb re-called the PCR reads, giving one row per CDR3 protein. The sample includes about 24,000 distinct CDR3 sequences, 30% to 40% of them seen just once. The table lists this clonotype with many counts. The CDR3 has 12 residues. V lost 5 bases and J lost 6, with 11 bases in between. Germline values: CDR1 SGHRS, CDR2 YFSETQ. The sequenced sample consisted of esophageal tumor tissue. V and J are TRBV5-1 and TRBJ1-1; TRBD1 might be the D (5 bases). The sequence came from a male donor with esophageal squamous cell carcinoma. DNA for the CDR3: TGCGCCAGCAGGCGAGGGGAATCTGAAGCTTTCTTT. Translated, it gives CASRRGESEAFF.